The rows below give T cell receptor beta chains drawn from one sample of a study of blood T cell repertoires in COVID-19. Libraries were prepared by immunoSEQ multiplex PCR; TCRdb keeps only in-frame clonotypes and omits some of them. The repertoire holds roughly 56,000 clones, about 91% seen once, with 4.6% in the top ten. The sample consisted of peripheral blood. The receptors shown here come from a man aged 45-60 years with active COVID-19. Each CDR3 is given with its conserved first and last residue.

v_gene	j_gene	CDR3aa
TRBV2	TRBJ1-2	CASSRLTGLNYGYTF
TRBV4-2	TRBJ2-3	CASSQEAGGRLDTQYF
TRBV3-1/TRBV3-2	TRBJ2-7	CASSPPFGLSSSYEQYF
TRBV19	TRBJ2-7	CASSMFRGDEQYF
TRBV28	TRBJ2-1	CASSLGGQGAGNEQFF
TRBV6-5	TRBJ2-1	CASTQSDEQFF
TRBV27	TRBJ1-5	CASRIDSRRQPQHF
TRBV28	TRBJ2-2	CASSFLGRTGELFF
TRBV11-2	TRBJ2-1	CASSPEGRGLGEQFF
TRBV7-9	TRBJ2-1	CASSRAGSSYNEQFF
TRBV7-2	TRBJ1-6	CASSLNYGGMGSPLHF
TRBV5-5	TRBJ1-6	CASSLRTNYNSPLHF
TRBV19	TRBJ2-5	CASSILAGGSETQYF
TRBV5-1	TRBJ2-1	CASSPATGGEVNEQFF
TRBV9	TRBJ2-3	CASSAKRTGKTDTQYF
TRBV19	TRBJ2-7	CASSEVRGYEQYF
TRBV6-5	TRBJ2-7	CASTYRDSSYEQYF
TRBV5-1	TRBJ2-1	CASSVNGYNEQFF
TRBV28	TRBJ1-5	CASSPTVSLGARQPQHF
TRBV6-5	TRBJ2-2	CASSYSGGRGTGELFF
TRBV29-1	TRBJ1-3	CSGKTGGRNTIYF
TRBV19	TRBJ2-7	CATSRAHLYEQYF
TRBV5-1	TRBJ2-5	CASSLGSYQETQYF
TRBV5-1	TRBJ2-7	CASNFGRGQGSEQYF
TRBV7-9	TRBJ2-3	CASSLGRGETDTQYF
TRBV7-9	TRBJ1-6	CASSADWGRNSPLHF
TRBV4-1	TRBJ2-7	CASSQEAPGGLGYEQYF